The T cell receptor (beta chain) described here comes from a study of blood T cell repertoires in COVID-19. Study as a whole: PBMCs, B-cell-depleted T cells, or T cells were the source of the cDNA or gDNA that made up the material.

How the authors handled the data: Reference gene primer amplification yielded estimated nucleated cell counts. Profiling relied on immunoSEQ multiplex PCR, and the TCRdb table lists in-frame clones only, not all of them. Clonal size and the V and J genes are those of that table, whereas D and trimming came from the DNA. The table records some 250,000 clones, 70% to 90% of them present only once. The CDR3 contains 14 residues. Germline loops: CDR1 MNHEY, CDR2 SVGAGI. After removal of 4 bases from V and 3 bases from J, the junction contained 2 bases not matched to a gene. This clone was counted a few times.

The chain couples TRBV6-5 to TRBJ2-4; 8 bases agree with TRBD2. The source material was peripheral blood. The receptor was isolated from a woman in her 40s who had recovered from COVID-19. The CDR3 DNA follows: TGTGCCAGCAGTTCCGGGGGGGTCAAAAACATTCAGTACTTC. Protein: CASSSGGVKNIQYF.